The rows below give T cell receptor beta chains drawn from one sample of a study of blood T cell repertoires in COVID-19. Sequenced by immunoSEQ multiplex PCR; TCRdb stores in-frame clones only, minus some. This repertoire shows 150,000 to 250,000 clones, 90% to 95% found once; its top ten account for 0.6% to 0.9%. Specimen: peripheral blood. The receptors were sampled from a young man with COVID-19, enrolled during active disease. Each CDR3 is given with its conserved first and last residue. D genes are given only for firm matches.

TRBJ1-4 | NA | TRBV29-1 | TGCAGCGTTGAGAAGCAGGGGAACGGTGAAAAACTGTTTTTT | CSVEKQGNGEKLFF
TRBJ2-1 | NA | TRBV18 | TGTGCCAGCTCACCACCGGGGTCAGGGGCCTACAATGAGCAGTTCTTC | CASSPPGSGAYNEQFF
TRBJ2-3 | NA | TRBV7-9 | TGTGCCAGCAGCTTACTCACAACCCCAGGGCTGGCGGATACGCAGTATTTT | CASSLLTTPGLADTQYF
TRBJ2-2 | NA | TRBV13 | TGTGCCAGCAGCTCAAGTCCGGGGACCGGGGAGCTGTTTTTT | CASSSSPGTGELFF
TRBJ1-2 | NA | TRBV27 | TGTGCCAGCAGTTCAGTTCCCGGCTGGGGGGTCAACTATGGCTACACCTTC | CASSSVPGWGVNYGYTF
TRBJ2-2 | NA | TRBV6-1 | TGTGCCAGCAGTGAACCGGCAGGGGATGGGGGGGAGCTGTTTTTT | CASSEPAGDGGELFF
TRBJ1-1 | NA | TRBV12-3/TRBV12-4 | TGTGCCAGCTTGGACAGGAACACTGAAGCTTTCTTT | CASLDRNTEAFF
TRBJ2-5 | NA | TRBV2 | TGTGCCAGCAGCCTGACAGGAATGTACCAAGAGACCCAGTACTTC | CASSLTGMYQETQYF
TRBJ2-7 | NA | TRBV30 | TGTGCCCAGGAACGGGACAACTACGAGCAGTACTTC | CAQERDNYEQYF
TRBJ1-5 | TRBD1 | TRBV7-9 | TGTGCCAGCAGCTCGGGACAGGGCGGCAATCAGCCCCAGCATTTT | CASSSGQGGNQPQHF
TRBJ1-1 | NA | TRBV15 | TGTGCCACCAGCAGAGTATGGGGCTCCGGCACTGAAGCTTTCTTT | CATSRVWGSGTEAFF